A single sample gave rise to the 28 T cell receptor beta chains below, sequenced in a study of spatial heterogeneity in lung cancer. Study-wide points: Counts of expanded alpha and beta TCRs within tumors tracked the tumor nonsynonymous mutation count.

Time point described: sample taken at primary tumor resection. These receptors are not linked to any known antigen. TCRdb redid the calling of the 5' RACE reads with MiXCR, one entry per CDR3 protein. The sample comprises 3,000 to 4,000 distinct CDR3 sequences, 25% to 35% of which are singletons, and approximately 25% rests with the top ten. The input for sequencing was lung tumor tissue, taken at surgery. These receptors all come from a male donor with early-stage non-small cell lung cancer.

By sample fraction, this clonotype is medium-sized. The gene calls are TRBV29-1 and TRBJ1-1, with D perhaps matching TRBD1 (5 bases). This CDR3 contains 13 residues. Germline CDR1 reads SQVTM; CDR2 reads ANQGSEA. Trimming shortened V by 4 bases and J by 4 bases, and 13 bases separated the two germline ends. CDR3: CSVGQLQGTEAFF. The CDR3 bases are TGCAGCGTTGGCCAACTCCAGGGCACTGAAGCTTTCTTT.

At least ten counts were recorded for this clonotype. J is TRBJ2-3 and V is TRBV5-1; 8 bases fit TRBD2. J gave up 4 bases and V 4 bases, and 5 bases lay outside the gene matches. CDR3 length: 14 residues. Germline CDR1 is SGHRS and CDR2 is YFSETQ. In DNA, the CDR3 is TGCGCCAGCAGCCGAGCGGGAGTAGCAGATACGCAGTATTTT. This translates into CASSRAGVADTQYF.

By sample share, this clonotype is medium-sized. The chain has TRBV13 and TRBJ2-5; D is tentatively TRBD1 or TRBD2 (5 bases each). The ends were cut back, 0 bases at V and 4 bases at J, with 36 bases in the middle. Germline-derived CDR1 and CDR2 are PRHDT and FYEKMQ (reference sequence). The CDR3 sequence is 23 residues long. The CDR3 loop reads CASSLGGDLRETQYGDLRETQYF. CDR3 coding DNA: TGTGCCAGCAGCTTAGGAGGGGACCTTAGAGAGACCCAGTACGGGGACCTTAGAGAGACCCAGTACTTC.

This clonotype was counted a few times. This chain joins TRBV29-1 and TRBJ2-1; the D is unclear. V dropped 1 base and J dropped 8 bases, with 6 bases sitting between them. This CDR3 is built from 11 residues. Germline CDR1 and CDR2: SQVTM and ANQGSEA. CDR3 protein: CSVEGLDEQFF. CDR3 nucleotide sequence: TGCAGCGTTGAAGGTTTAGATGAGCAGTTCTTC.

This clonotype was found once. The gene calls are TRBV4-1 and TRBJ2-1, with D perhaps being TRBD1 or TRBD2 (5 bases each). The CDR3 is made up of 16 amino acids. Trimming stripped 0 bases from V and 0 bases from J, with 9 bases between. Germline V lookup: CDR1 MGHRA, CDR2 YSYEKL. For the CDR3, the DNA is TGCGCCAGCAGCCAAGATCACGGGACCTCCTACAATGAGCAGTTCTTC. Its protein product is CASSQDHGTSYNEQFF.

The chain recombines TRBV3-1 with TRBJ2-3; possible D gene TRBD2, 5 bases. The CDR3 has 14 residues. From germline, CDR1 is LGHDT and CDR2 YNNKEL (reference sequence). The V and J ends lost 4 bases and 1 base respectively, with 9 bases between them. As DNA, the CDR3 is TGTGCCAGCAGCCTCTCTAGCCGCACAGATACGCAGTATTTT. Translating it yields CASSLSSRTDTQYF.

At least ten counts were recorded for this clonotype. The J gene is TRBJ2-1, the V gene TRBV24-1; a possible D gene is TRBD2 (5 bases). V was cut by 1 base and J by 8 bases, with 11 bases left in between. Germline loops: CDR1 KGHDR, CDR2 SFDVKD. The CDR3 extends over 14 amino acids. CDR3 in amino acids: CATSDFRLADEQFF. In DNA form, the CDR3 reads TGTGCCACCAGTGATTTTCGGCTAGCTGATGAGCAGTTCTTC.

This clonotype is labeled medium-sized. The chain combines TRBV6-2 or TRBV6-3 with TRBJ1-6; D is uncertain. The CDR3 length is 13 residues. Germline CDR1 reads MNHEY; CDR2 reads SVGEGT. Deletions cut 2 bases from V and 12 bases from J, with 11 bases between. DNA for the CDR3: TGTGCCAGCAGTTACACGGGCAGAGAACCCCTCCACTTT. Its protein product is CASSYTGREPLHF.

The chain uses TRBV28 and TRBJ1-1; D is possibly TRBD1 (6 bases). Per germline, CDR1 MDHEN and CDR2 SYDVKM. With 2 bases removed from V and 5 bases from J, the gap between germline ends came to 9 bases. CDR3 size: 13 residues. The CDR3 protein is CASSLTGRTEAFF. The CDR3 bases are TGTGCCAGCAGTTTAACAGGGCGTACTGAAGCTTTCTTT.

For the CDR3, the DNA is TGTGCCTGGAGTGCGGGTCTAGCCAAAAACATTCAGTACTTC. It specifies CAWSAGLAKNIQYF. The V and J genes are TRBV30 and TRBJ2-4; D unresolved. The V end lost 1 base, the J end lost 0 bases, and 7 bases lay between the germline ends. The CDR3 is 14 residues long. Germline values: CDR1 GTSNPN, CDR2 SVGIG (reference sequence).

This clonotype was counted only a few times. The chain links TRBV7-2 to TRBJ2-2; 9 positions match TRBD2. J was trimmed by 6 bases and V by 5 bases; bases with no gene match: 22. This CDR3 is 20 amino acids long. Germline CDR1 is SGHTA and CDR2 is FQGNSA. As DNA, the CDR3 is TGTGCCAGCAGCGTTACCTATGGACTAGCGACCCGTGATATTCCCGGGGAGCTGTTTTTT. It translates to CASSVTYGLATRDIPGELFF.

By share, this clonotype counts as medium-sized. J is TRBJ2-5 and V is TRBV2; maybe TRBD2 (5 bases). CDR1 is SNHLY and CDR2 is FYNNEI in the germline V gene. With 4 bases removed from V and 4 bases from J, the gap between germline ends came to 10 bases. CDR3 length equals 13 residues. CDR3: CASSVEGAETQYF. CDR3 DNA: TGTGCCAGCAGTGTCGAGGGAGCAGAGACCCAGTACTTC.

V is TRBV10-1 and J is TRBJ2-1; no clear D gene. V was trimmed by 0 bases and J by 8 bases, leaving 14 bases between them. Germline V gene data show CDR1 as WNHNN and CDR2 as SYGVQD (reference sequence). This CDR3 is built from 15 residues. Here the CDR3 reads CASSESQPRVDEQFF. In nucleotides, the CDR3 is TGCGCCAGCAGTGAGTCGCAGCCGCGCGTGGATGAGCAGTTCTTC.

This clonotype is judged medium-sized. This chain joins TRBV20-1 and TRBJ2-7, with TRBD1 identical over 8 bases. Germline-derived CDR1 and CDR2 are DFQATT and SNEGSKA (reference sequence). J was trimmed by 6 bases and V by 6 bases; bases with no gene match: 7. This CDR3 has 12 amino acids. The CDR3: CSARDRTLEQYF. CDR3 nucleotide sequence: TGCAGTGCACGGGACAGGACTCTCGAGCAGTACTTC.

The table lists this clonotype with a few counts. The gene calls are TRBV6-5 and TRBJ1-1; D is uncertain. Trimming removed 2 bases at V and 8 bases at J, with 9 bases between. Germline V gives CDR1 MNHEY, CDR2 SVGAGI. The CDR3 sequence is 12 residues long. This CDR3 reads CASSYRQTEAFF. CDR3 sequence (DNA): TGTGCCAGCAGTTACAGGCAAACAGAAGCTTTCTTT.

The chain links TRBV6-5 to TRBJ2-1; 7 positions agree with TRBD2. Germline CDR1 is MNHEY and CDR2 is SVGAGI. The V gene end was trimmed by 10 bases and the J gene end by 4 bases; junction bases not matched to a gene: 7. The CDR3 is 13 residues long. This CDR3 reads CATCEAGYNEQFF. The CDR3 DNA reads TGTGCCACCTGCGAAGCGGGATACAATGAGCAGTTCTTC.

This clonotype counts as medium-sized (0.01 to 0.1%). The chain employs TRBV20-1 and TRBJ2-1; 13 nucleotides align to TRBD2. Trimming at V came to 2 bases and at J to 6 bases, leaving 1 base not matched to a gene. Germline assignment: CDR1 DFQATT and CDR2 SNEGSKA (reference sequence). This CDR3 contains 14 residues. CDR3 bases: TGCAGTGCTAGAACTAGCGGGAGGGCCAATGAGCAGTTCTTC. It encodes CSARTSGRANEQFF.

This clonotype was detected only a few times. The rearrangement uses TRBV20-1 and TRBJ2-2, with no clear D. CDR3 length equals 13 residues. V was shortened by 2 bases and J by 4 bases, with 8 bases between the two germline ends. Germline-derived CDR1 and CDR2 are DFQATT and SNEGSKA (reference sequence). The CDR3 DNA reads as TGCAGTGCTAGACCTACGATCACCGGGGAGCTGTTTTTT. Protein: CSARPTITGELFF.

This CDR3 is CASSRGTSPREQYF. The CDR3 bases are TGTGCCAGCAGCAGGGGAACATCCCCCCGCGAGCAGTACTTC. The chain joins TRBV7-9 to TRBJ2-7; tentatively, D is TRBD1 (5 bases). This CDR3 has 14 amino acids. V lost 5 bases and J 6 bases, leaving 17 bases between the germline ends. Germline-derived CDR1 and CDR2 are SEHNR and FQNEAQ (reference sequence). Full variable domain (missing parts from reference TRBV7-9 and TRBJ2-7): DTGVSQNPRHKITKRGQNVTFRCDPISEHNRLYWYRQTLGQGPEFLTYFQNEAQLEKSRLLSDRFSAERPKGSFSTLEIQRTEQGDSAMYLCASSRGTSPREQYFGPGTRLTVT.

This clonotype is medium-sized. This chain joins TRBV18 and TRBJ2-1; perhaps TRBD1 as D (6 bases). The CDR3 length is 16 residues. The V end was cut by 6 bases, the J end by 2 bases, with 17 bases between. Germline CDR1 KGHSH, CDR2 LQKENI. The CDR3 protein is CASSGYLRGPYNEQFF. DNA for the CDR3: TGTGCCAGCTCGGGTTACCTCAGGGGCCCCTACAATGAGCAGTTCTTC.

In DNA form, the CDR3 reads TGTGCCAGCCGGGCCATTCGGACTGGGGCCAACGTCCTGACTTTC. It specifies CASRAIRTGANVLTF. The rearrangement joins TRBV30 to TRBJ2-6; no clear D. Between the trimmed V and J ends, which lost 8 bases and 2 bases, there was a span of 16 bases. Germline loops: CDR1 GTSNPN, CDR2 SVGIG (reference sequence). This CDR3 spans 15 amino acids.

The chain has TRBV6-5 and TRBJ2-7; D unclear. This CDR3 region has 14 residues. From germline, CDR1 is MNHEY and CDR2 SVGAGI. V was shortened by 0 bases and J by 1 base, with 7 bases between the two germline ends. The CDR3 region is CASSYSQDSYEQYF. In nucleotides, the CDR3 is TGTGCCAGCAGTTACTCCCAGGATTCCTACGAGCAGTACTTC.

J is TRBJ2-2 and V is TRBV9; tentatively, D is TRBD1 (5 bases). This CDR3 is 15 amino acids long. Germline lookup yields CDR1 SGDLS and CDR2 YYNGEE. The germline V and J ends were trimmed by 4 bases and 4 bases, with 14 bases remaining between them. The CDR3, as DNA: TGTGCCAGCAGCCCTCAAGGGGTTTCCACCGGGGAGCTGTTTTTT. Translation gives CASSPQGVSTGELFF. Combining the CDR3 with reference TRBV9 and TRBJ2-2 gives the whole variable domain DSGVTQTPKHLITATGQRVTLRCSPRSGDLSVYWYQQSLDQGLQFLIQYYNGEERAKGNILERFSAQQFPDLHSELNLSSLELGDSALYFCASSPQGVSTGELFFGEGSRLTVL.

This clonotype was found many times. V usage is TRBV20-1 and J usage is TRBJ1-2, with 11 bases identical to TRBD1. The CDR3 runs to 13 residues. J gave up 6 bases and V 6 bases, and 6 bases lay outside the gene matches. The germline V gene encodes CDR1 DFQATT and CDR2 SNEGSKA (reference sequence). CDR3 loop: CSAPDRGRNGYTF. The CDR3 nucleotides read TGCAGTGCACCGGACAGGGGGCGGAATGGCTACACCTTC.

In this sample, this clonotype is medium-sized. The chain couples TRBV2 to TRBJ1-1, with D possibly TRBD1 on 6 matching bases. The CDR3 covers 15 residues. Trimming removed 1 base from V and 0 bases from J, with 9 bases in between. Germline values: CDR1 SNHLY, CDR2 FYNNEI. The CDR3 sequence is CASSEGQAMNTEAFF. CDR3 DNA sequence: TGTGCCAGCAGTGAAGGACAGGCCATGAACACTGAAGCTTTCTTT.

CDR3 DNA sequence: TGTGCCAGCAGCCAAGATGGTACGACTAGCGGGAGCTACGAGCAGTACTTC. It translates to CASSQDGTTSGSYEQYF. The chain employs TRBV4-2 and TRBJ2-7; 12 bases line up with TRBD2. This CDR3 comprises 17 residues. CDR1 LGHNA and CDR2 YNFKEQ come from the germline V gene. The V and J ends lost 0 bases and 3 bases, in that order; junction bases with no gene match: 6.

J is TRBJ2-3 and V is TRBV19; 7 bases align to TRBD1. The J segment lost 0 bases and the V segment lost 8 bases, leaving 5 bases of the junction unmatched. The CDR3 covers 14 residues. Germline V gene data show CDR1 as LNHDA and CDR2 as SQIVND (reference sequence). The CDR3: CASGGQSSTDTQYF. CDR3 bases: TGTGCCAGTGGGGGACAGTCTAGCACAGATACGCAGTATTTT.

CDR3 sequence reads: CASSRPREGIYNEQFF. The CDR3 nucleotides are TGTGCCAGCAGCCGTCCCCGTGAGGGGATTTACAATGAGCAGTTCTTC. The chain is built from TRBV3-1 and TRBJ2-1; D may match TRBD1 or TRBD2 (5 bases each). Per germline, CDR1 LGHDT and CDR2 YNNKEL (reference sequence). The CDR3 covers 16 residues. Trimming left V 4 bases short and J 4 bases short, with 17 bases between.